This T cell receptor beta chain was captured by sequencing in a study of blood T cell repertoires in COVID-19 (dated by TCRdb to the early 2020s). A note on the overall study: Samples from collaborators originated in the United States, Italy and Spain and spanned both the acute and convalescent phases of COVID-19. The dataset comprised deeply sampled blood TCRbeta repertoires from subjects exposed to, actively infected with, or recovered from COVID-19. The repertoires were released in a freely available public database intended as a resource for research on the immune response to SARS-CoV-2. The samples were drawn from the first 160 participants of the ongoing ImmuneRACE study and from some 1,300 subjects provided by 6 global collaborators. The material from the prospective study consisted of cDNA or gDNA derived from T cells, B-cell-depleted T cells, or PBMCs. Where available, HLA class I and class II types were obtained from metadata supplied by the sample provider rather than from assay-based typing. Nearly every sample came with metadata listing a de-identified subject ID, COVID-19 status, age in years and sex. Broader findings and caveats from the paper: How much clinical and demographic metadata was included differed by source and by participant, and the metadata was provided uncurated.

A word on this clone: Its target antigen remains unknown. Base qualities are not provided; no much larger clone lies one nucleotide away.

TCRbeta CDR3 regions were amplified from genomic DNA using the immunoSEQ Assay, a bias-controlled multiplex PCR. In the paper's pipeline: Within the assay, amplification of reference gene primers was used to estimate how many nucleated cells each sample contained. Sequence reads were collapsed and filtered to measure the absolute abundance of every unique TCRbeta CDR3 rearrangement. For each sample, productive Simpson clonality was calculated as the square root of Simpson's diversity index across productive rearrangements. Drawn from immuneACCESS, this table holds only the in-frame rearrangements with V and J called that TCRdb kept. Clones are partly lost; checked studies trace under half to an unresolved V gene and leave the rest unexplained. The DNA was the basis for D and trimming; V, J and clone size are from that table. For this sample there are 200,000 to 250,000 clones; roughly 90% appear just once. In total, the top ten clones hold roughly 2.5% of the sample.

Each collaborating institution followed its own protocols to collect whole blood in K2EDTA tubes. For TCRbeta analysis, collaborator samples were shipped as frozen whole blood, as isolated PBMCs, or as DNA extracted from either sample type. The cysteine opens and the phenylalanine closes a CDR3 of 16 amino acids. The read is trimmed to its CDR3 DNA, 48 bases read in frame from base 1. Taken from the germline V gene, the CDR1 and CDR2 loops are SGHTS and YDEGEE. V and J are trimmed by 1 base and 7 bases, and the gene matches miss 11 bases of the junction. The V and J segments used are TRBV5-8 and TRBJ1-3; 7 middle bases align to TRBD1. This sequence originates from a woman in her fifties or sixties with acute or convalescent COVID-19. Material for sequencing was peripheral blood. The DNA reads TGTGCCAGCAGCTTGAAACAGGGGACGGGTCGGAACACCATATATTTT. Translated, this is CASSLKQGTGRNTIYF.